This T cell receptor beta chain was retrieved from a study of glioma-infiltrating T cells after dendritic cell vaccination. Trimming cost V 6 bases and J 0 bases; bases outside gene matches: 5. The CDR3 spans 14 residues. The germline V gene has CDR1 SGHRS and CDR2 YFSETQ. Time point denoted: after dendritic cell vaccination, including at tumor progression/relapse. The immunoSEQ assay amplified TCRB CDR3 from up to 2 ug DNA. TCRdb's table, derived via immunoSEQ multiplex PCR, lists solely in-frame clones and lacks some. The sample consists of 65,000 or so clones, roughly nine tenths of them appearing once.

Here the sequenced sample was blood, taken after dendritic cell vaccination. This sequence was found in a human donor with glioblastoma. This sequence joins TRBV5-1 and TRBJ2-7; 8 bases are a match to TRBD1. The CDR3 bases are TGCGCCAGCAAGCTGACAGGGGACTCCTACGAGCAGTACTTC. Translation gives CASKLTGDSYEQYF. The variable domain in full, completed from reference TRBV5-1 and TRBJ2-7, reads KAGVTQTPRYLIKTRGQQVTLSCSPISGHRSVSWYQQTPGQGLQFLFEYFSETQRNKGNFPGRFSGRQFSNSRSEMNVSTLELGDSALYLCASKLTGDSYEQYFGPGTRLTVT.